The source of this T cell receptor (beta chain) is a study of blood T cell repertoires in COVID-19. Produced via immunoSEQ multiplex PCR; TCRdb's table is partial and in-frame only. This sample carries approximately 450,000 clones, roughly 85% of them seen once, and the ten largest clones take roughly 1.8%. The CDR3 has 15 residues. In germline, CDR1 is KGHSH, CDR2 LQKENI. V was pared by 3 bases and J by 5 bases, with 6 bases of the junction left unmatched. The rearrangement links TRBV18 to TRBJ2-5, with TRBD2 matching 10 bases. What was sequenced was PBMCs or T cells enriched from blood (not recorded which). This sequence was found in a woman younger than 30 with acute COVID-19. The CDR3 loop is CASSPPSGSRETQYF. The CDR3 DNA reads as TGTGCCAGCTCACCCCCTAGCGGGAGTCGGGAGACCCAGTACTTC.